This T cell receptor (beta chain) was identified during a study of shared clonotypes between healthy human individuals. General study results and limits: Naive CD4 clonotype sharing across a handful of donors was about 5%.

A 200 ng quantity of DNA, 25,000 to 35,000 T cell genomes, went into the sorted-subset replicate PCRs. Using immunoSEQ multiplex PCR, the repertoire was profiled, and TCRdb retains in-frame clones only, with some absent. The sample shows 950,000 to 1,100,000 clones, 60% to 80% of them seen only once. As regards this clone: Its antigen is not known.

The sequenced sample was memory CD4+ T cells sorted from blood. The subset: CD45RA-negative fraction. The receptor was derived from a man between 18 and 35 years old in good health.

CDR3 residues: CASSEGTSGGAWQAQYF. The CDR3 DNA sequence: TGTGCCAGCAGCGAGGGGACTAGCGGGGGGGCCTGGCAAGCGCAGTATTTT. The V call is TRBV28, the J call TRBJ2-3; 16 bases align to TRBD2. CDR1 MDHEN and CDR2 SYDVKM come from the germline V gene. Unmatched junction bases numbered 13, after V lost 6 bases and J lost 10 bases. The CDR3 runs 17 residues.